This entry describes one T cell receptor beta chain. The junction shows a germline mismatch at one end, possibly a read error. Combining iRepertoire HTBI primers with Arm-PCR of CDR3 regions, the authors built TCR beta libraries. TCRdb reprocessed the multiplex PCR reads with MiXCR, giving one entry per CDR3 protein. This sample has 400,000 to 650,000 distinct CDR3 sequences; roughly a sixth occur once, and the top ten carry more than 20%. This entry comes from a study of regulatory T cells in long-lasting Graves disease. Sample time point: newly diagnosed GD, antithyroid drugs for less than 3 months. Construction of the TCR library relied on RNA isolated from PBMCs. Per the germline V gene, CDR1 is MNHNS and CDR2 is SASEGT. The CDR3 runs 13 residues. The same data also went into a second study, on T cells in Graves' hyperthyroidism and ophthalmopathy. That work states: The model's output predicted ophthalmopathy at a median of roughly 6.9 months prior to onset.

This chain links TRBV6-1 with TRBJ1-6; D unclear. The material was peripheral blood mononuclear cells (PBMCs), obtained at new diagnosis, from a patient treated with antithyroid drugs. The clonotype was recovered from a woman aged 40-65 years with Graves disease. CDR3 bases: TGTGCCAGCAGTGAATCCTATAATTCACCCCTCCGCTTT. It yields the protein CASSESYNSPLRF.